Reported below is one T cell receptor beta chain. Its antigen is not known. This specimen belongs to a study of identical twins. Study-wide results and caveats: Partial confounding of zero-insertion analyses by invariant MAIT and iNKT cells was possible. Out-of-frame alpha sequences shared between twins exhibited an excess of low generation probability. Abundant cord blood beta clonotypes carried fewer insertions; memory repertoires showed none.

The CDR3 sequence is 14 residues long. Germline V gene lookup returns CDR1 SGHNT and CDR2 YYREEE (reference sequence). Between the trimmed V and J ends, which lost 3 bases and 5 bases, there was a span of 14 bases. It was template switching that added a universal primer site, and there were unique molecular identifiers on the cDNA. MiXCR, run by TCRdb on the 5' RACE reads, gives a single entry per CDR3 protein. In the table there are roughly 1,500,000 distinct CDR3 sequences, less than 35% of which are singletons. Specimen: cord blood. The receptor was isolated from a newborn girl in good health. This rearrangement joins TRBV5-4 to TRBJ1-1, with D perhaps matching TRBD1 (5 bases). The CDR3 DNA reads as TGTGCCAGCAGCTCGGACGGGGGAAGGACTGAAGCTTTCTTT. This translates into CASSSDGGRTEAFF.